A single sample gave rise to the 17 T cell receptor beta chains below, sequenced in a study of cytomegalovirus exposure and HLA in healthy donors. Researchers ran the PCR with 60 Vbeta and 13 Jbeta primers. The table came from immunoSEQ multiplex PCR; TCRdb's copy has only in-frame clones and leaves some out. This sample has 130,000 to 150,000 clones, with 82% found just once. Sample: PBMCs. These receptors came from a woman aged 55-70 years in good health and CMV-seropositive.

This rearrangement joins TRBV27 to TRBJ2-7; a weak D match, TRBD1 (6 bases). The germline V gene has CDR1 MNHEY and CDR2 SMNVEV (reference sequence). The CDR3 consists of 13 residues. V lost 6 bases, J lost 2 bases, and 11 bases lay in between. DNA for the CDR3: TGTGCCAGCAGCCGGACAGTCACCTACGAGCAGTACTTC. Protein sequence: CASSRTVTYEQYF.

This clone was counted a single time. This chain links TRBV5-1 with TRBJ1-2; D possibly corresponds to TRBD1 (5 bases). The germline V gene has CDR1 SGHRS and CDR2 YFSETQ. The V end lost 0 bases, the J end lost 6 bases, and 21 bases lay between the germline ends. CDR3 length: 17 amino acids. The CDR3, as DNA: TGCGCCAGCAGCTTGGGAACCCGACAGCCCAGACGGGATGGCTACACCTTC. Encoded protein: CASSLGTRQPRRDGYTF. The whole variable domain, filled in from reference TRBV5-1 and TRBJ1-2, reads KAGVTQTPRYLIKTRGQQVTLSCSPISGHRSVSWYQQTPGQGLQFLFEYFSETQRNKGNFPGRFSGRQFSNSRSEMNVSTLELGDSALYLCASSLGTRQPRRDGYTFGSGTRLTVV.

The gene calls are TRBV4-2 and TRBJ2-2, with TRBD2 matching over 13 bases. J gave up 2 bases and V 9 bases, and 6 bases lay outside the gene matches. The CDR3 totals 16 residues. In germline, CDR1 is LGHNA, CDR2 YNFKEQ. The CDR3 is CASSGLAGFNTGELFF. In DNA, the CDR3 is TGTGCCAGTTCGGGACTAGCGGGGTTCAACACCGGGGAGCTGTTTTTT.

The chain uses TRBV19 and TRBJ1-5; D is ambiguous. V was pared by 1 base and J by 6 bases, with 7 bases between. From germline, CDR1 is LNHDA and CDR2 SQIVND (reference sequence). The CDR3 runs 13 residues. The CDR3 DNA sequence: TGTGCCAGTAGTATAGCCTCGGGTCAGCCCCAGCATTTT. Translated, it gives CASSIASGQPQHF.

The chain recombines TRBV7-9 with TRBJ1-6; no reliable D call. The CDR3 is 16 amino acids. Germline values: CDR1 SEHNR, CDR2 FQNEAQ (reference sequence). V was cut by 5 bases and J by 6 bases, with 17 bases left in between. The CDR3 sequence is CASSRSQHAGNSPLHF. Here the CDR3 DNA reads TGTGCCAGCAGCCGCAGCCAGCACGCGGGTAATTCACCCCTCCACTTT.

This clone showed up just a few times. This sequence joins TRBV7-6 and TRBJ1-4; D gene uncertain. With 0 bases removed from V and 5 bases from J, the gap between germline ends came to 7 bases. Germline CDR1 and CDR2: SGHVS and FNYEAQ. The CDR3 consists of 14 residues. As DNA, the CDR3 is TGTGCCAGCAGCTTAGCGGGGAGAAATGAAAAACTGTTTTTT. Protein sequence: CASSLAGRNEKLFF.

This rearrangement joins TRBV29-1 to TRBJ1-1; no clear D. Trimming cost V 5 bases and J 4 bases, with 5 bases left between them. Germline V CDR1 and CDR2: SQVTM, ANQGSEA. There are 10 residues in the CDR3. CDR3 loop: CSVRGTEAFF. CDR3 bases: TGCAGCGTTAGAGGCACTGAAGCTTTCTTT.

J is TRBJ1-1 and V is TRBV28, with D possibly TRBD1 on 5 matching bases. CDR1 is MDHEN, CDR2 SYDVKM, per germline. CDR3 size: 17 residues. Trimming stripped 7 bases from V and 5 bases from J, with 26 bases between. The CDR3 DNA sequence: TGTGCCAGCACAAGATCGGGGGTGTGGGGTCTTTGGACTGAAGCTTTCTTT. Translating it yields CASTRSGVWGLWTEAFF.

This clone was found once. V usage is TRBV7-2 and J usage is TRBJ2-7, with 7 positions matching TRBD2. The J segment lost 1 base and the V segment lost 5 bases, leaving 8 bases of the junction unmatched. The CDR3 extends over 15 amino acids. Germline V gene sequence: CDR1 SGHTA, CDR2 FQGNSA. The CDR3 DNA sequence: TGTGCCAGCAGCCCGGGCCGGGAGGCATCCTACGAGCAGTACTTC. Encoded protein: CASSPGREASYEQYF.

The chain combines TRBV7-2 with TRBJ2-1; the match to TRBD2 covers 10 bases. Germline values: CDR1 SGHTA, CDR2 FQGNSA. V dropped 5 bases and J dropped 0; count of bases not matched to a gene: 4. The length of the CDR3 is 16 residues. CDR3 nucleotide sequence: TGTGCCAGCAGCGTAGTAGCGGGAGGCTCCTACAATGAGCAGTTCTTC. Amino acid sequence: CASSVVAGGSYNEQFF.

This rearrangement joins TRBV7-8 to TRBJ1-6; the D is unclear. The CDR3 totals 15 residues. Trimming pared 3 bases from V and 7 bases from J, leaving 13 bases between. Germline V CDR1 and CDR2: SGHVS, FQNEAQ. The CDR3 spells CASSFGGIRNSPLHF. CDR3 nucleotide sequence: TGTGCCAGCAGCTTTGGCGGAATTAGGAATTCACCCCTCCACTTT.

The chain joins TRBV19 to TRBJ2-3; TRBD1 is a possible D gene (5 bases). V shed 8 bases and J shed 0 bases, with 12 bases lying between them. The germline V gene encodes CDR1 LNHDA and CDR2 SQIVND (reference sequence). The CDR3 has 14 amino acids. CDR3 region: CASGAAPSTDTQYF. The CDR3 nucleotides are TGTGCCAGTGGGGCGGCCCCGAGCACAGATACGCAGTATTTT.

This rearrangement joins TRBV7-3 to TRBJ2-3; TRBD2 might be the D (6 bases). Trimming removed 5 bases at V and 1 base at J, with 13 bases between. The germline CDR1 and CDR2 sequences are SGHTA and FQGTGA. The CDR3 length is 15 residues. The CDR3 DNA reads TGTGCCAGCAGCCCCACTAGCATCCGCACAGATACGCAGTATTTT. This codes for CASSPTSIRTDTQYF.

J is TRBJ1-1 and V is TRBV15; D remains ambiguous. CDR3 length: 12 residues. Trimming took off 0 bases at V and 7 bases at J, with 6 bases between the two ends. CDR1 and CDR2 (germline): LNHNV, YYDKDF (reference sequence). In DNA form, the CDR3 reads TGTGCCACCAGCAGAGATTATTTTGAAGCTTTCTTT. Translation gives CATSRDYFEAFF.

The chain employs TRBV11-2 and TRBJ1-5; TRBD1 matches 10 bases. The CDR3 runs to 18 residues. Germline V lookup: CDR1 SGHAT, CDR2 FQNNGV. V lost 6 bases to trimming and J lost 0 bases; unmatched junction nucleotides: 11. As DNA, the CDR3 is TGTGCCAGCAGAGTACCCGGGACAGGGGAAAGTAGCAATCAGCCCCAGCATTTT. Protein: CASRVPGTGESSNQPQHF.

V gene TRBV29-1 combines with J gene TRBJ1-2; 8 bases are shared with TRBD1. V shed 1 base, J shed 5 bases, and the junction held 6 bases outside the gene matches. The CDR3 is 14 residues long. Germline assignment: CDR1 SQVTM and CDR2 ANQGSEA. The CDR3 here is CSVEGGQEGYGYTF. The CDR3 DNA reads TGCAGCGTTGAAGGGGGACAGGAAGGATATGGCTACACCTTC. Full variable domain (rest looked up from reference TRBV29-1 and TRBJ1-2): SAVISQKPSRDICQRGTSLTIQCQVDSQVTMMFWYRQQPGQSLTLIATANQGSEATYESGFVIDKFPISRPNLTFSTLTVSNMSPEDSSIYLCSVEGGQEGYGYTFGSGTRLTVV.

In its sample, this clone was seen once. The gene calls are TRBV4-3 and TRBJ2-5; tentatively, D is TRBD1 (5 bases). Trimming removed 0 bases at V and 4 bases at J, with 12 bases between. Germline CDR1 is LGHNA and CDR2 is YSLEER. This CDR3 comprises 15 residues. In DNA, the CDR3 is TGCGCCAGCAGCCAAGATTTGAACAGGAGAGAGACCCAGTACTTC. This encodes CASSQDLNRRETQYF.